This is a list of T cell receptor beta chains from one sample in a study of blood T cell repertoires in COVID-19. The protocol was immunoSEQ multiplex PCR, while the TCRdb copy is restricted to in-frame clones and leaves out a portion. Of under 250,000 clones listed, 70% to 90% were seen once; the top ten hold under 4.5%. Material for sequencing was PBMCs or T cells enriched from blood (not recorded which). The receptor set was obtained from a man aged 25 to 45 with acute COVID-19. Each CDR3 is given with its conserved first and last residue. Each record gives: V gene, D gene, J gene, clone size, CDR3 DNA, CDR3 protein. The D gene is left open where the match is weak. Only some rows state a clone size, as once, few, many or a class for expanded clones.

v_call: TRBV27; d_call: NA; j_call: TRBJ2-7; clone_size: few; cdr3_nt: TGTGCCAGCAGTTTAGTTCTGGGGGCGAACGAGCAGTACTTC; cdr3_aa: CASSLVLGANEQYF
v_call: TRBV5-6; d_call: NA; j_call: TRBJ2-2; clone_size: NA; cdr3_nt: TGTGCCAGCAGCTTCGCGTTAGTGGAGCTGTTTTTT; cdr3_aa: CASSFALVELFF
v_call: TRBV24-1; d_call: NA; j_call: TRBJ1-5; clone_size: NA; cdr3_nt: TGTGCCACCAGTGCATCAGGTAACCAGCCCCAGCATTTT; cdr3_aa: CATSASGNQPQHF
v_call: TRBV4-1; d_call: NA; j_call: TRBJ1-1; clone_size: NA; cdr3_nt: TGCGCCAGCAGCCCGAACCCGAGTCGGAACACTGAAGCTTTCTTT; cdr3_aa: CASSPNPSRNTEAFF
v_call: TRBV10-3; d_call: NA; j_call: TRBJ1-2; clone_size: NA; cdr3_nt: TGTGCCATCAGTGAGTCGAGAAACTATGGCTACACCTTC; cdr3_aa: CAISESRNYGYTF
v_call: TRBV6-4; d_call: TRBD2; j_call: TRBJ2-3; clone_size: NA; cdr3_nt: TGTGCCAGCAGCCTTAGCGGGGGGGCCGGGGATACGCAGTATTTT; cdr3_aa: CASSLSGGAGDTQYF
v_call: TRBV18; d_call: NA; j_call: TRBJ1-6; clone_size: NA; cdr3_nt: TGTGCCAGCTCACCGGCCGGGAATTCACCCCTCCACTTT; cdr3_aa: CASSPAGNSPLHF
v_call: TRBV7-7; d_call: NA; j_call: TRBJ1-1; clone_size: NA; cdr3_nt: TGTGCCAGCAGCTTATCTGTGAACACTGAAGCTTTCTTT; cdr3_aa: CASSLSVNTEAFF
v_call: TRBV6-5; d_call: TRBD1; j_call: TRBJ2-2; clone_size: NA; cdr3_nt: TGTGCCAGCGACAGGGTCGGCGGGGAGCTGTTTTTT; cdr3_aa: CASDRVGGELFF
v_call: TRBV6-5; d_call: NA; j_call: TRBJ1-1; clone_size: NA; cdr3_nt: TGTGCCAGCAGTTCCAGGGGTGGAACTGAAGCTTTCTTT; cdr3_aa: CASSSRGGTEAFF
v_call: TRBV7-9; d_call: NA; j_call: TRBJ2-5; clone_size: NA; cdr3_nt: TGTGCCAGCACCGTCGTGGGGGCAGAGACCCAGTACTTC; cdr3_aa: CASTVVGAETQYF
v_call: TRBV7-2; d_call: NA; j_call: TRBJ2-7; clone_size: NA; cdr3_nt: TGTGCCAGCAGCTATCAGGGGGGTCCCTACGAGCAGTACTTC; cdr3_aa: CASSYQGGPYEQYF
v_call: TRBV5-5; d_call: TRBD1; j_call: TRBJ1-2; clone_size: NA; cdr3_nt: TGTGCCAGCAGTCACACCGGGACAGATGGCTACACCTTC; cdr3_aa: CASSHTGTDGYTF
v_call: TRBV7-9; d_call: NA; j_call: TRBJ1-2; clone_size: NA; cdr3_nt: TGTGCCAGCAGCTTAACGGGGGGTGGCTACACCTTC; cdr3_aa: CASSLTGGGYTF
v_call: TRBV28; d_call: TRBD1; j_call: TRBJ2-5; clone_size: NA; cdr3_nt: TGTGCCAGCAGGATGACTCCCGGGACAGGAGGTAGACAGACCCAGTACTTC; cdr3_aa: CASRMTPGTGGRQTQYF
v_call: TRBV23-1; d_call: NA; j_call: TRBJ1-4; clone_size: NA; cdr3_nt: TGCGCCAGCAAACATGAAACCGAGGAGGAAAAACTGTTTTTT; cdr3_aa: CASKHETEEEKLFF
v_call: TRBV28; d_call: NA; j_call: TRBJ2-3; clone_size: NA; cdr3_nt: TGTGCCAGCAGTTTATCGGGGGGCAGAGCGGGGTTTTACACAGATACGCAGTATTTT; cdr3_aa: CASSLSGGRAGFYTDTQYF